These 14 T cell receptor beta chains came from one sample sequenced in a study of early T cells in non-severe SARS-CoV-2 infection. TCRdb called the 5' RACE reads again in MiXCR, with one record for every CDR3 protein. In the table there are fewer than 85,000 distinct CDR3 sequences, about 11% of which are singletons. This material consisted of whole blood, taken at baseline. The receptors shown here come from an adult who was a healthcare worker with PCR-confirmed SARS-CoV-2 infection or an uninfected control (not recorded which).

The chain joins TRBV5-1 to TRBJ2-1, with 10 bases matching TRBD1. V gave up 0 bases and J gave up 7 bases; unmatched junction bases: 10. The CDR3 length is 17 residues. The germline gives CDR1 SGHRS, CDR2 YFSETQ. The CDR3 bases are TGCGCCAGCAGCTTGGAAGGGGGACAGGGGTGGAGGAATGAGCAGTTCTTC. Translating it yields CASSLEGGQGWRNEQFF.

The chain has TRBV20-1 and TRBJ2-1; 8 nucleotides agree with TRBD2. Germline values: CDR1 DFQATT, CDR2 SNEGSKA (reference sequence). The CDR3 loop spans 12 amino acids. Unmatched junction bases numbered 6, after V lost 7 bases and J lost 7 bases. This CDR3 reads CSVGGGTNEQFF. The CDR3 DNA sequence: TGCAGTGTGGGCGGGGGGACAAATGAGCAGTTCTTC.

The chain links TRBV6-6 to TRBJ2-3, with D perhaps TRBD1 (5 bases). Trimming took 6 bases from V and 7 from J, leaving 14 bases between them. Looked up from germline, CDR1 is MNHNY and CDR2 is SVGAGI (reference sequence). The CDR3 extends over 13 amino acids. CDR3 residues: CASRPTAPHTQYF. CDR3 DNA: TGTGCCAGCAGACCGACAGCTCCCCATACGCAGTATTTT.

A few counts support this clonotype. The rearrangement links TRBV29-1 to TRBJ2-3, with D possibly matching TRBD1 (6 bases). V dropped 4 bases and J dropped 0 bases, with 20 bases sitting between them. The CDR3 contains 17 residues. Germline V gene data show CDR1 as SQVTM and CDR2 as ANQGSEA. CDR3 amino acids: CSVAGVLSGWSTDTQYF. CDR3 bases: TGCAGCGTTGCAGGGGTCTTATCGGGCTGGAGCACAGATACGCAGTATTTT.

This clonotype appeared many times. The chain carries TRBV7-3 and TRBJ2-1, with 11 bases that match TRBD2. Germline assignment: CDR1 SGHTA and CDR2 FQGTGA. The CDR3 has 13 residues. V dropped 5 bases and J dropped 9; count of bases not matched to a gene: 3. The CDR3 region is CASSQGTSGEQFF. DNA of the CDR3: TGTGCCAGCAGCCAAGGGACTAGCGGTGAGCAGTTCTTC.

The chain is built from TRBV11-2 and TRBJ1-2, with 7 bases lining up with TRBD1. Germline values: CDR1 SGHAT, CDR2 FQNNGV. CDR3 length: 16 amino acids. The V gene end was trimmed by 6 bases and the J gene end by 4 bases; junction bases not matched to a gene: 14. CDR3 sequence: CASRPIVTGHFYGYTF. The CDR3 DNA reads as TGTGCCAGCAGACCGATAGTGACAGGGCATTTCTATGGCTACACCTTC.

This clonotype was seen many times. The rearrangement uses TRBV20-1 and TRBJ2-1, with D tentatively TRBD2 (6 bases). The length of the CDR3 is 17 residues. The germline V gene has CDR1 DFQATT and CDR2 SNEGSKA (reference sequence). The V gene lost 0 bases and the J gene lost 4 bases, with 19 bases spanning the gap. CDR3 DNA sequence: TGCAGTGCTAGAGACGCCCAACGGGGGAGAAGATACAATGAGCAGTTCTTC. Amino acids: CSARDAQRGRRYNEQFF.

This clonotype was seen a handful of times. V usage is TRBV5-1 and J usage is TRBJ2-7; tentatively, D is TRBD1 or TRBD2 (5 bases each). The CDR3 totals 13 residues. Trimming pared 4 bases from V and 1 base from J, leaving 9 bases between. Germline loops: CDR1 SGHRS, CDR2 YFSETQ. The CDR3 nucleotides read TGCGCCAGCAGCGGGACCGGGTCCTACGAGCAGTACTTC. This sequence encodes CASSGTGSYEQYF.

The V gene is TRBV9, the J gene TRBJ2-5, with no clear D. The germline V gene encodes CDR1 SGDLS and CDR2 YYNGEE. The CDR3 extends over 14 amino acids. Between the trimmed V and J ends, which lost 4 bases and 2 bases, there was a span of 12 bases. The CDR3 sequence: CASSPSRAQETQYF. The DNA for the CDR3 is TGTGCCAGCAGCCCCTCAAGGGCACAAGAGACCCAGTACTTC.

The table lists this clonotype with a few counts. V usage is TRBV6-2 or TRBV6-3 and J usage is TRBJ2-7; D is unresolved. CDR3 length: 12 residues. The V end lost 2 bases, the J end lost 0 bases, and 2 bases lay between the germline ends. The germline CDR1 and CDR2 sequences are MNHEY and SVGEGT. The CDR3 loop is CASSYISYEQYF. DNA of the CDR3: TGTGCCAGCAGTTACATCTCCTACGAGCAGTACTTC.

This clonotype has just a few counts. This rearrangement joins TRBV11-2 to TRBJ1-1, with D uncertain. This CDR3 contains 12 residues. Germline CDR1 is SGHAT and CDR2 is FQNNGV. Trimming removed 1 base at V and 8 bases at J, with 8 bases between. CDR3 sequence (DNA): TGTGCCAGCAGCTTAGGGGTCTCCGAAGCTTTCTTT. Translated: CASSLGVSEAFF.

This clonotype has only a few counts. V is TRBV4-2 and J is TRBJ1-4; the D is unclear. Trimming shortened V by 4 bases and J by 4 bases, and 13 bases separated the two germline ends. Germline loops: CDR1 LGHNA, CDR2 YNFKEQ. The CDR3 loop spans 15 amino acids. The CDR3 nucleotides are TGTGCCAGCAGCCCTTCTGGGTACGATAATGAAAAACTGTTTTTT. It yields the protein CASSPSGYDNEKLFF.

The chain joins TRBV3-1 to TRBJ1-3; D ambiguous. From germline, CDR1 is LGHDT and CDR2 YNNKEL (reference sequence). This CDR3 spans 15 amino acids. The V gene lost 0 bases and the J gene lost 7 bases, with 13 bases spanning the gap. The CDR3 bases are TGTGCCAGCAGCCAAGAACCGAAGCCCCCGAACACCATATATTTT. It codes for CASSQEPKPPNTIYF.

The CDR3 coding sequence is TGTACCAGCAGCTTAGCGGGACTAGCGGGTTCCTACGAGCAGTACTTC. The encoded protein is CTSSLAGLAGSYEQYF. This sequence joins TRBV7-2 and TRBJ2-7; TRBD2 aligns across 12 bases. Trimming removed 0 bases from V and 1 base from J; junction bases left unmatched: 1. Germline lookup yields CDR1 SGHTA and CDR2 FQGNSA. The CDR3 contains 16 residues.